Below, 7 T cell receptor beta chains from the same sample are listed, as sequenced in a study of spatial heterogeneity in lung cancer. TCRdb passed the 5' RACE reads through MiXCR, listing each CDR3 protein once. The sample has 85,000 to 100,000 distinct CDR3 sequences, 10% to 15% seen once. Described time point: sample taken at primary tumor resection. No cell sorting; template was whole RNA from tumor, lung tissue or PBMC. The input for sequencing was PBMCs, taken at surgery. The receptors derive from a male donor with early-stage non-small cell lung cancer.

This clonotype has a handful of counts. The chain links TRBV7-2 to TRBJ2-2, with 9 bases that match TRBD1. V lost 4 bases and J lost 5; bases outside the gene matches: 8. Looked up from germline, CDR1 is SGHTA and CDR2 is FQGNSA. This CDR3 contains 16 residues. The CDR3, as DNA: TGTGCCAGCAGCTATAATTCCGGGACAGGGACCGGGGAGCTGTTTTTT. This sequence encodes CASSYNSGTGTGELFF.

The V gene is TRBV10-3, the J gene TRBJ2-7; D gene ambiguous. The CDR3 runs to 12 residues. Germline V CDR1 and CDR2: ENHRY, SYGVKD. Deletions cut 2 bases from V and 4 bases from J, with 6 bases between. The CDR3 DNA follows: TGTGCCATCAGTGAGACCCTATACGAGCAGTACTTC. Encoded protein: CAISETLYEQYF.

This clonotype was detected only a few times. J is TRBJ2-1 and V is TRBV19; the D gene is possibly TRBD2 (6 bases). From germline, CDR1 is LNHDA and CDR2 SQIVND (reference sequence). The V end was cut by 3 bases, the J end by 6 bases, with 18 bases between. This CDR3 is built from 16 residues. In DNA, the CDR3 is TGTGCCAGTAGTATCTTTCCCGGGACTGGGAGCAATGAGCAGTTCTTC. Amino acid sequence: CASSIFPGTGSNEQFF.

This clonotype was seen more than once but under ten times. The rearrangement uses TRBV19 and TRBJ1-5; TRBD1 matches at 8 bases. Germline assignment: CDR1 LNHDA and CDR2 SQIVND (reference sequence). V shed 3 bases, J shed 2 bases, and the junction held 3 bases outside the gene matches. The CDR3 loop spans 15 amino acids. CDR3 DNA: TGTGCCAGTAGTATTATGACAGGGGGCAATCAGCCCCAGCATTTT. It is translated as CASSIMTGGNQPQHF.

The chain carries TRBV30 and TRBJ2-3; 7 bases match TRBD1. Germline CDR1 reads GTSNPN; CDR2 reads SVGIG (reference sequence). The CDR3 sequence is 14 residues long. The V gene end was trimmed by 5 bases and the J gene end by 2 bases; junction bases not matched to a gene: 7. The CDR3 nucleotides read TGTGCCTGGGGTATGCAGGGGGTCACAGATACGCAGTATTTT. This gives the protein CAWGMQGVTDTQYF. Filled out from reference TRBV30 and TRBJ2-3, the complete variable domain reads SQTIHQWPATLVQPVGSPLSLECTVEGTSNPNLYWYRQAAGRGLQLLFYSVGIGQISSEVPQNLSASRPQDRQFILSSKKLLLSDSGFYLCAWGMQGVTDTQYFGPGTRLTVL.

The chain employs TRBV6-2 or TRBV6-3 and TRBJ1-1; TRBD1 might be the D (5 bases). CDR3 length: 15 residues. The V end was cut by 7 bases, the J end by 4 bases, with 19 bases between. CDR1 and CDR2 from the germline V gene are MNHEY and SVGEGT. Here the CDR3 DNA reads TGTGCCAGCACTCAACGTGGGGGATCGGGCACTGAAGCTTTCTTT. Residues: CASTQRGGSGTEAFF.

The chain is built from TRBV5-1 and TRBJ2-7, with TRBD2 matching over 7 bases. CDR3 length equals 14 residues. The germline gives CDR1 SGHRS, CDR2 YFSETQ. V was pared by 2 bases and J by 2 bases, with 4 bases of the junction left unmatched. The CDR3 bases are TGCGCCAGCAGCTTCCTGGGGGGGACCTACGAGCAGTACTTC. Encoded protein: CASSFLGGTYEQYF.